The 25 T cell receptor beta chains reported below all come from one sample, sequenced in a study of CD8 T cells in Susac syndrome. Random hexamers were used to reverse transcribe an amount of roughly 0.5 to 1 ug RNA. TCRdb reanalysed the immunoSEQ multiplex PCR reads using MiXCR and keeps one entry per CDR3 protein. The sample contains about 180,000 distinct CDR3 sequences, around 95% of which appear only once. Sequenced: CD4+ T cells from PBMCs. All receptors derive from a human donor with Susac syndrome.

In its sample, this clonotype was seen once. CDR3 in amino acids: CASSLVAGQPLHF. CDR3 coding DNA: TGTGCCAGCAGCTTAGTGGCCGGCCAACCCCTCCACTTT. This chain joins TRBV11-1 and TRBJ1-6; D is unresolved. The ends were cut back, 1 base at V and 12 bases at J, with 10 bases in the middle. The CDR3 has 13 amino acids. Germline V gene lookup returns CDR1 SGHAT and CDR2 FQDESV (reference sequence).

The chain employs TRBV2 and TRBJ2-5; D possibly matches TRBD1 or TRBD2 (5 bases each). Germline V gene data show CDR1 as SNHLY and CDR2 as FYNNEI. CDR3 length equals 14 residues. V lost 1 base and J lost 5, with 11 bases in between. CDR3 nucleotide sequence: TGTGCCAGCAGTGAAGAGAGGGGTGGGGAGACCCAGTACTTC. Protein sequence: CASSEERGGETQYF.

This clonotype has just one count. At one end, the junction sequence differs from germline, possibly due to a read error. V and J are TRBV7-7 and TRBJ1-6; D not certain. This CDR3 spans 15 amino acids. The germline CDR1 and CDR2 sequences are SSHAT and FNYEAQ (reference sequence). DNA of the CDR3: TGTGCTAGCAGCCCCGAAGCGGGCCTTTTTTCACCCCTCCACTTT. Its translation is CASSPEAGLFSPLHF.

CDR3 amino acids: CASSVYSQTGELFF. CDR3 in DNA: TGTGCCAGCAGCGTCTACAGCCAGACCGGGGAGCTGTTTTTT. The rearrangement uses TRBV9 and TRBJ2-2, with D unresolved. V was shortened by 2 bases and J by 5 bases, with 10 bases between the two germline ends. Looked up from germline, CDR1 is SGDLS and CDR2 is YYNGEE. This CDR3 has 14 amino acids.

The CDR3 DNA sequence: TGTGCCTTGGGTGAGCAGTTCTTC. Its translation is CALGEQFF. V usage is TRBV30 and J usage is TRBJ2-1; D not resolved. V shed 7 bases and J shed 9 bases, with 4 bases lying between them. CDR1 is GTSNPN and CDR2 is SVGIG in the germline V gene (reference sequence). The CDR3 contains 8 residues. The complete variable domain, with remaining parts taken from reference TRBV30 and TRBJ2-1, reads SQTIHQWPATLVQPVGSPLSLECTVEGTSNPNLYWYRQAAGRGLQLLFYSVGIGQISSEVPQNLSASRPQDRQFILSSKKLLLSDSGFYLCALGEQFFGPGTRLTVL.

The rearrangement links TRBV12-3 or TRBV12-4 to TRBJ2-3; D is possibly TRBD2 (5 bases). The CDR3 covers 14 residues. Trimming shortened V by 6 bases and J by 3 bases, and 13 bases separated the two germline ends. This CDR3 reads CASSAREGTDTQYF. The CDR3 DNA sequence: TGTGCCAGCAGCGCGAGGGAAGGAACAGATACGCAGTATTTT.

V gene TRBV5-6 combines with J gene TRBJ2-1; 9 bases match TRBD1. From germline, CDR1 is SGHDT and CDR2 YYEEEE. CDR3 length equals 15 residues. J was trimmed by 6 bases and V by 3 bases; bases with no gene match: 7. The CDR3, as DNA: TGTGCCAGCAGCTCTACCGGGACAGGGCCCAATGAGCAGTTCTTC. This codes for CASSSTGTGPNEQFF.

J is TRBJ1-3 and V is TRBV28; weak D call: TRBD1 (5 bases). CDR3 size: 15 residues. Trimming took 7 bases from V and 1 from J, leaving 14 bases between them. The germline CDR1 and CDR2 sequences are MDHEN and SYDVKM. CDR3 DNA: TGTGCCAGCATCCGGGGGTCACCATCTGGAAACACCATATATTTT. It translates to CASIRGSPSGNTIYF.

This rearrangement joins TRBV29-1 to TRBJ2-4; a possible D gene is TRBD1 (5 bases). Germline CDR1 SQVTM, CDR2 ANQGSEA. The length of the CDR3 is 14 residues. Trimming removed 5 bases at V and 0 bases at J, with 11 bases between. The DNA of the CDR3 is TGCAGCGTTCAGGGTGATCTAGCCAAAAACATTCAGTACTTC. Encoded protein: CSVQGDLAKNIQYF.

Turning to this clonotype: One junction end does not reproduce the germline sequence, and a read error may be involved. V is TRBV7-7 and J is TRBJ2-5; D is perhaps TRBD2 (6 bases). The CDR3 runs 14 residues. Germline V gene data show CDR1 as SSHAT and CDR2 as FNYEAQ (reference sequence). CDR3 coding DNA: TGTGCTAGCAGCCCCCGACCAGGAGGGGAGACCCAGTACTTC. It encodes CASSPRPGGETQYF.

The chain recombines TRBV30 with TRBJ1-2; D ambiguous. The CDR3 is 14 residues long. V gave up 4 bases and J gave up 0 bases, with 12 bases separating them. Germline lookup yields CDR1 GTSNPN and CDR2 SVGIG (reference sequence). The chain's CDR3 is CAWKAGSANYGYTF. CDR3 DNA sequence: TGTGCCTGGAAAGCGGGGTCGGCTAACTATGGCTACACCTTC.

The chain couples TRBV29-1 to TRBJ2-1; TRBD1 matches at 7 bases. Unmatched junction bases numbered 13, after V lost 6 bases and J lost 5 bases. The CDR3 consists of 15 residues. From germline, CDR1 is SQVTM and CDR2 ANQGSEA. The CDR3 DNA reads TGCAGCGTCGCGATTACCGGGACAGCCGACAATGAGCAGTTCTTC. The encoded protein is CSVAITGTADNEQFF.

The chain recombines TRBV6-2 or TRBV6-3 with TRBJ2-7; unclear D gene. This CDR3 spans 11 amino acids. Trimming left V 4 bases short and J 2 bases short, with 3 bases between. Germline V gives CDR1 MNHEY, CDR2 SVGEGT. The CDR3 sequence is CASSFTYEQYF. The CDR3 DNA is TGTGCCAGCAGTTTTACCTACGAGCAGTACTTC.

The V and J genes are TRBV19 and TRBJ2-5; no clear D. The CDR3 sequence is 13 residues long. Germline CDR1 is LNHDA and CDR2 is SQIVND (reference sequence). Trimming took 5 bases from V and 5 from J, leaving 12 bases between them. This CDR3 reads CASSGSATETQYF. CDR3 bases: TGTGCCAGTAGTGGCTCTGCAACTGAGACCCAGTACTTC.

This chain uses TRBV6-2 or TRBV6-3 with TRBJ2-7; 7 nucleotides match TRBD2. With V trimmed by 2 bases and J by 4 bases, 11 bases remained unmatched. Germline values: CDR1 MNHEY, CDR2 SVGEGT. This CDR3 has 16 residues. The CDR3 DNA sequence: TGTGCCAGCAGTTACCACCCCTCGGGGGGTTGGTACGAGCAGTACGTC. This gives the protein CASSYHPSGGWYEQYV.

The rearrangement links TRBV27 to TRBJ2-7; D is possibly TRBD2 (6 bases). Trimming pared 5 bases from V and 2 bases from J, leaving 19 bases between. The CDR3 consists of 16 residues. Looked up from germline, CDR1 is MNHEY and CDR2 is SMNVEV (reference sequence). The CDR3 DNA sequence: TGTGCCAGCAGTCCCTTTCTGGACGGGAGCCCCTACGAGCAGTACTTC. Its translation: CASSPFLDGSPYEQYF.

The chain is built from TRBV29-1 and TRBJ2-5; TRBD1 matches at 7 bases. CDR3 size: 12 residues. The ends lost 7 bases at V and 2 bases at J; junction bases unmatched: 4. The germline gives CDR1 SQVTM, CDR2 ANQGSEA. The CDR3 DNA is TGCAGCGATCAGGGACAGCAAGAGACCCAGTACTTC. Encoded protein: CSDQGQQETQYF.

The CDR3 region has the DNA TGCGCCAGCAGCCAAGATCTTCGTAGGGGCCGTCGCACCCAGTACTTC. This sequence encodes CASSQDLRRGRRTQYF. The rearrangement joins TRBV4-1 to TRBJ2-5; TRBD1 is a possible D gene (5 bases). The CDR3 has 16 amino acids. CDR1 MGHRA and CDR2 YSYEKL come from the germline V gene. V was trimmed by 0 bases and J by 8 bases, leaving 19 bases between them.

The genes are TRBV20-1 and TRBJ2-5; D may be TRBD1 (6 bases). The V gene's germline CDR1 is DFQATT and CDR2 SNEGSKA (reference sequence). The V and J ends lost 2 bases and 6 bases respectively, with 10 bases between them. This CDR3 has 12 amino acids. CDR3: CSARNRDQTQYF. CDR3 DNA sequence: TGCAGTGCTAGAAACAGGGACCAGACCCAGTACTTC.

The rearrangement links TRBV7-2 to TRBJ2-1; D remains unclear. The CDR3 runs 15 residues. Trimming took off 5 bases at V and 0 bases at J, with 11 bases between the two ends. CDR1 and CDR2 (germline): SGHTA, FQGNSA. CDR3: CASSTQKSSYNEQFF. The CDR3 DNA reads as TGTGCCAGCAGCACACAGAAGAGCTCCTACAATGAGCAGTTCTTC.

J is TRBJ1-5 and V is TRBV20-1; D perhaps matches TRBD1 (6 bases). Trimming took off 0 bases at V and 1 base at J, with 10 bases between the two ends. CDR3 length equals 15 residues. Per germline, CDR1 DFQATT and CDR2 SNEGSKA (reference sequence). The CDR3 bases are TGCAGTGCTAGAGAGGGAACAGGGAGCAATCAGCCCCAGCATTTT. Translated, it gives CSAREGTGSNQPQHF.

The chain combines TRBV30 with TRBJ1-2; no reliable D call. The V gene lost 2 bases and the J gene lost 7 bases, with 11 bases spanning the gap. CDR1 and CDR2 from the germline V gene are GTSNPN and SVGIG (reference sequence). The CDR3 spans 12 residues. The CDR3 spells CAWSIPPGGYTF. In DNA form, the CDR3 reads TGTGCCTGGAGTATTCCCCCCGGTGGCTACACCTTC.

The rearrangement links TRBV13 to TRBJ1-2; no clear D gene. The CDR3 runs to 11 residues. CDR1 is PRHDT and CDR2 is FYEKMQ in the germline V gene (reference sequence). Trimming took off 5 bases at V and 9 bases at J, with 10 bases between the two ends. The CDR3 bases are TGTGCCAGCAGCGACCATAGGCGCTACACCTTC. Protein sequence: CASSDHRRYTF.

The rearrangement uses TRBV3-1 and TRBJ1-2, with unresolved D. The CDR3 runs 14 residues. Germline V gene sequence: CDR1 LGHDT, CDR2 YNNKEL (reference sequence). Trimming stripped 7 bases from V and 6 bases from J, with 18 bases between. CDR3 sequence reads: CASIDLGGKDGYTF. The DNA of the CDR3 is TGTGCCAGCATCGATCTGGGAGGGAAGGATGGCTACACCTTC.

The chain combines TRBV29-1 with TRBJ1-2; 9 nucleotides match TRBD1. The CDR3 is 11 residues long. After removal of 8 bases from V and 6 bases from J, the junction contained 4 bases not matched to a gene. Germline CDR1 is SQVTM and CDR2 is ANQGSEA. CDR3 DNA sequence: TGCAGCTCAAGACAGGGGGATGGCTACACCTTC. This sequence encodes CSSRQGDGYTF.